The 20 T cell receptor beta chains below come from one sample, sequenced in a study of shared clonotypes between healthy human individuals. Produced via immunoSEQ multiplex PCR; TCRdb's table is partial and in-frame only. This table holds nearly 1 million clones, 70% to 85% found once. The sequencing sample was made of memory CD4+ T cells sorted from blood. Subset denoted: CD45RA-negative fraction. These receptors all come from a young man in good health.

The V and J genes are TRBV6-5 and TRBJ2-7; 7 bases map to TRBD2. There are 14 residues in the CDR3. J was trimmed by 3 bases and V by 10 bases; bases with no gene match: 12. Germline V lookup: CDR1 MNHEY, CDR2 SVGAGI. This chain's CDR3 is CATQRGTKVYEQYF. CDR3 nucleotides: TGTGCCACCCAGCGTGGGACTAAAGTCTACGAGCAGTACTTC.

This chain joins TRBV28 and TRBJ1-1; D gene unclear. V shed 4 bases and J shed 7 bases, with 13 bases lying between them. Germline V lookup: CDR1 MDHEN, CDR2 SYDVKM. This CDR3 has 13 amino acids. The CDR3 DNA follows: TGTGCCAGCAGTTCCCAGTCGGTGCATGAAGCTTTCTTT. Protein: CASSSQSVHEAFF.

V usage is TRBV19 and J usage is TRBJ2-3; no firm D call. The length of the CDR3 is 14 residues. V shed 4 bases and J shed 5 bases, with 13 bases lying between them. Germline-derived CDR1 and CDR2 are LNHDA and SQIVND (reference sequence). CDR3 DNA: TGTGCCAGTAGTAAGCTTCAGAAAGAAGATACGCAGTATTTT. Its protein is CASSKLQKEDTQYF.

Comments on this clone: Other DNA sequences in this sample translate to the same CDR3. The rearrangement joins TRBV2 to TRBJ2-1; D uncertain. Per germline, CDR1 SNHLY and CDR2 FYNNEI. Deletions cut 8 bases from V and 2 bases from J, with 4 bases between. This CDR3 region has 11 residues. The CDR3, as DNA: TGTGCCAGCTCAGCCTACAATGAGCAGTTCTTC. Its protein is CASSAYNEQFF.

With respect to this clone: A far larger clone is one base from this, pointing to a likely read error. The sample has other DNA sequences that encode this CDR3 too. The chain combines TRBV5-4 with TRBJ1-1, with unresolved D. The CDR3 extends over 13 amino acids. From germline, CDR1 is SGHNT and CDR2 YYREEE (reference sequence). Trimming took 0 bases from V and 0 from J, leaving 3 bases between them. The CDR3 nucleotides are TGTGCCAGCAGCTTGGACATGAACACTGAAGCTTTCTTT. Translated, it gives CASSLDMNTEAFF.

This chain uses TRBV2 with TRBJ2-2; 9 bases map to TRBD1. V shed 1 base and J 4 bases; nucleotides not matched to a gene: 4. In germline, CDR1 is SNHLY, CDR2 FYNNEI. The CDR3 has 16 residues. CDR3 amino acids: CASSEDRGRGTGELFF. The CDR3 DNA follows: TGTGCCAGCAGTGAAGACAGGGGGCGGGGCACCGGGGAGCTGTTTTTT.

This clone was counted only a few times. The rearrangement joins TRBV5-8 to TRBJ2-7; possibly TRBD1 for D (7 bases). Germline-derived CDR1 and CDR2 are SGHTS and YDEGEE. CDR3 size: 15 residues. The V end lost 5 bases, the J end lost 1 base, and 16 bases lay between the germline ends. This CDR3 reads CASRGGQSKSYEQYF. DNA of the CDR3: TGTGCCAGCAGGGGGGGACAGTCCAAGTCCTACGAGCAGTACTTC.

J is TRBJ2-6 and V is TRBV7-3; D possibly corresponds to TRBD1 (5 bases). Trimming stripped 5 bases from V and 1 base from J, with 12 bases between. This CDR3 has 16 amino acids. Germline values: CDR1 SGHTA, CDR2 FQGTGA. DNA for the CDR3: TGTGCCAGCAGCCAACAGGCGCTTTCTGGGGCCAACGTCCTGACTTTC. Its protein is CASSQQALSGANVLTF.

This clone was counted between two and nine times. CDR3 in amino acids: CASSLDRETQYF. The CDR3 nucleotides read TGTGCCAGCAGTTTGGATAGGGAGACCCAGTACTTC. J is TRBJ2-5 and V is TRBV2; D gene unclear. The germline V gene has CDR1 SNHLY and CDR2 FYNNEI. The CDR3 consists of 12 residues. The V gene lost 5 bases and the J gene lost 5 bases, with 9 bases spanning the gap. Combining the CDR3 with reference TRBV2 and TRBJ2-5 gives the whole variable domain EPEVTQTPSHQVTQMGQEVILRCVPISNHLYFYWYRQILGQKVEFLVSFYNNEISEKSEIFDDQFSVERPDGSNFTLKIRSTKLEDSAMYFCASSLDRETQYFGPGTRLLVL.

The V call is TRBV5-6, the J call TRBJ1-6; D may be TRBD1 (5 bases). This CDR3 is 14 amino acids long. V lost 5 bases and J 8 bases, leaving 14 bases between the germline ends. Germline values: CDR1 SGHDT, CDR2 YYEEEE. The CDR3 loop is CASSHARGYSPLHF. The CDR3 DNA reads TGTGCCAGCAGTCATGCGAGGGGCTATTCACCCCTCCACTTT.

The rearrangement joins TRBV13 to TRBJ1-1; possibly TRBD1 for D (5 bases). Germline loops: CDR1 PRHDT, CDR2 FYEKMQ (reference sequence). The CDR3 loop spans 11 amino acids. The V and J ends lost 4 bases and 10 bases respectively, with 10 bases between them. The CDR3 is CASSYSQGAFF. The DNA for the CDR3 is TGTGCCAGCAGCTATAGCCAGGGAGCTTTCTTT.

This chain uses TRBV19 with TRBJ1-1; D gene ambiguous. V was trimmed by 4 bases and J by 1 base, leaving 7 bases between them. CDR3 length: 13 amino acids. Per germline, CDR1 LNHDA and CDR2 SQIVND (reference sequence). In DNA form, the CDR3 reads TGTGCCAGTAGTAATGGAGGGAACACTGAAGCTTTCTTT. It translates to CASSNGGNTEAFF.

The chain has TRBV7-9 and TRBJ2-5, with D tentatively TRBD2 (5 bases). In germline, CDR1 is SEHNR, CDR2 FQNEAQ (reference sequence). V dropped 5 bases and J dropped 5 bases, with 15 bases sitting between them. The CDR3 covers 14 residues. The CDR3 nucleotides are TGTGCCAGCAGCCCGACTTCCACGGGGGAGACCCAGTACTTC. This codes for CASSPTSTGETQYF.

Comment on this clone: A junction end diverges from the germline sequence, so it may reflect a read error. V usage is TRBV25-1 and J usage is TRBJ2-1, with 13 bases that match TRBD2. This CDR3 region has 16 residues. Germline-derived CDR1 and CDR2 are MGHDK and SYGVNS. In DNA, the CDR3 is TGTGCCAGCAGCTCCATCCGCGGGACTAGCGGGAATGGGCAGTTCTTC. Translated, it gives CASSSIRGTSGNGQFF.

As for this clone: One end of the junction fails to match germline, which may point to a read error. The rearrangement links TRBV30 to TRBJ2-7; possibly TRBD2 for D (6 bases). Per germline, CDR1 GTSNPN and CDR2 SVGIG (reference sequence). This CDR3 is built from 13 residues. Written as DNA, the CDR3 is TGTGCCTGGAGCCCTGCAGGGACGTCAAGGGAGGTTTTC. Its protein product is CAWSPAGTSREVF.

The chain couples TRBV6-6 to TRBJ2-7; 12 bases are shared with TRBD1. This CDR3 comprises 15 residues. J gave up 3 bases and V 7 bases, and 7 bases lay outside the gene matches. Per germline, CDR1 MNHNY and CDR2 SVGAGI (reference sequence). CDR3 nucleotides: TGTGCCAGCATCTCGGGACAGGGGGCTCTCTACGAGCAGTACTTC. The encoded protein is CASISGQGALYEQYF.

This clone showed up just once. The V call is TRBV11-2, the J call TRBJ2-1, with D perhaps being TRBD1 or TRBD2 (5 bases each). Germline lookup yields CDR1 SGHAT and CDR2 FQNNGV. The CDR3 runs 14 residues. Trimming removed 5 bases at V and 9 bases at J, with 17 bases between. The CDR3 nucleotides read TGTGCCAGCAGCCTCAGAGAGGGACGGGGTGAGCAGTTCTTC. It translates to CASSLREGRGEQFF.

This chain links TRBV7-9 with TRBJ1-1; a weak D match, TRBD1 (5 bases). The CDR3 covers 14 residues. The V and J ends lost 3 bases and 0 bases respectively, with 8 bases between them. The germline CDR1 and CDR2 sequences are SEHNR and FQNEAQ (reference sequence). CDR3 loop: CASSLTVMNTEAFF. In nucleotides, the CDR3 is TGTGCCAGCAGCTTGACAGTTATGAACACTGAAGCTTTCTTT.

CDR3 protein: CASSDWKKYEQYF. The CDR3 bases are TGTGCCAGCAGTGACTGGAAGAAATACGAGCAGTACTTC. This chain connects TRBV6-4 to TRBJ2-7; unclear D gene. The ends were cut back, 1 base at V and 4 bases at J, with 8 bases in the middle. There are 13 residues in the CDR3. Germline CDR1 is MRHNA and CDR2 is SNTAGT.

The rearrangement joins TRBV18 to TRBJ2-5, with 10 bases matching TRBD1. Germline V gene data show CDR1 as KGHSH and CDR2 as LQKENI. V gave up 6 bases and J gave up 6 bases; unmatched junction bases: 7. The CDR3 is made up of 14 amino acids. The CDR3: CASSLGQGGKTQYF. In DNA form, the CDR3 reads TGTGCCAGCTCCCTTGGACAGGGGGGAAAGACCCAGTACTTC.